This entry describes one T cell receptor beta chain. Its antigen is not identified. The sample originates from a study of T cell responses to AZD1222 COVID-19 vaccine. General study findings and limits: In a largely white British group with more females than males, clonal diversity was possibly underestimated. Distributed over spike, vaccine-associated CD4 TCRs predominated at 160-218 and 743-854.

V was trimmed by 3 bases and J by 7 bases, leaving 10 bases between them. The CDR3 runs 12 residues. Germline V gene lookup returns CDR1 SGHTA and CDR2 FQGNSA. Using immunoSEQ multiplex PCR, the repertoire was profiled, and TCRdb retains in-frame clones only, with some absent. The top ten hold approximately 3.6% of the sample, which has fewer than 150,000 clones, 75% to 95% seen once. The specimen comprised peripheral blood, sampled on day 0 of AZD1222 vaccination. The receptor comes from an adult in good health. The chain combines TRBV7-2 with TRBJ2-7; D possibly corresponds to TRBD2 (6 bases). The CDR3 here is CASSFSGDEQYF. The CDR3 DNA sequence: TGTGCCAGCAGCTTTTCGGGGGATGAGCAGTACTTC.